These 16 T cell receptor beta chains were all obtained from the same sample, sequenced in a study of T cell responses to AZD1222 COVID-19 vaccine. This table comes from immunoSEQ multiplex PCR, and its TCRdb copy is limited to in-frame clones, with some not included. This table holds tens of thousands of clones, 86% found once. Sequences were derived from peripheral blood, sampled on day 0 of AZD1222 vaccination. The receptors come from an adult in good health.

J is TRBJ1-1 and V is TRBV7-3, with a weak D call TRBD1 (5 bases). Trimming shortened V by 5 bases and J by 0 bases, and 10 bases separated the two germline ends. CDR3 length: 14 residues. Germline lookup yields CDR1 SGHTA and CDR2 FQGTGA. This CDR3 is CASSTLGLNTEAFF. The CDR3 region has the DNA TGTGCCAGCAGCACACTGGGACTGAACACTGAAGCTTTCTTT.

The rearrangement joins TRBV19 to TRBJ1-4; 9 bases are shared with TRBD1. There are 15 residues in the CDR3. The V segment lost 4 bases and the J segment 6 bases; nucleotides outside the gene matches: 6. Germline V gives CDR1 LNHDA, CDR2 SQIVND (reference sequence). CDR3: CASSTTGGTDEKLFF. CDR3 DNA: TGTGCCAGTAGTACAACAGGGGGCACGGATGAAAAACTGTTTTTT.

This clone was detected only a few times. This chain connects TRBV5-1 to TRBJ2-3; 11 nucleotides match TRBD2. V lost 0 bases and J lost 4; bases outside the gene matches: 7. Germline CDR1 is SGHRS and CDR2 is YFSETQ. The CDR3 covers 17 residues. The CDR3 DNA is TGCGCCAGCAGCTTGGTTCCTAGCGGGGGGACGGCAGATACGCAGTATTTT. This encodes CASSLVPSGGTADTQYF.

The chain carries TRBV4-1 and TRBJ2-2, with 9 bases lining up with TRBD1. Germline assignment: CDR1 MGHRA and CDR2 YSYEKL. Unmatched junction bases numbered 5, after V lost 1 base and J lost 2 bases. The CDR3 runs 17 residues. CDR3 in amino acids: CASSQVPGQGNTGELFF. In DNA, the CDR3 is TGCGCCAGCAGCCAAGTCCCGGGACAGGGAAACACCGGGGAGCTGTTTTTT.

The CDR3 DNA sequence: TGTGCCAGCAGTGAACGGGGGAGAGGCTACACCTTC. Protein sequence: CASSERGRGYTF. The V gene is TRBV6-1, the J gene TRBJ1-2; possibly TRBD1 for D (5 bases). V was clipped by 2 bases and J by 8 bases, with 9 bases between them. CDR1 and CDR2 from the germline V gene are MNHNS and SASEGT. The CDR3 runs 12 residues.

This clone was seen more than once but under ten times. The rearrangement joins TRBV27 to TRBJ1-4; D is perhaps TRBD1 (6 bases). Looked up from germline, CDR1 is MNHEY and CDR2 is SMNVEV (reference sequence). The CDR3 covers 13 residues. Trimming cost V 6 bases and J 5 bases, with 10 bases left between them. CDR3 residues: CASRLGGNEKLFF. The CDR3 nucleotides read TGTGCCAGCAGGCTGGGGGGCAATGAAAAACTGTTTTTT.

This clone came up once. J is TRBJ2-3 and V is TRBV3-1 (or the pseudogene TRBV3-2); D unclear. This CDR3 has 15 amino acids. Looked up from germline, CDR1 is LGHDT and CDR2 is YNNKEL (reference sequence). Trimming stripped 6 bases from V and 2 bases from J, with 15 bases between. As DNA, the CDR3 is TGTGCCAGCAGTCCCGGCATGGCTTACACAGATACGCAGTATTTT. This codes for CASSPGMAYTDTQYF.

This clone was counted a few times. The chain carries TRBV4-1 and TRBJ2-1; 10 bases line up with TRBD1. There are 17 residues in the CDR3. Germline V lookup: CDR1 MGHRA, CDR2 YSYEKL. V shed 6 bases, J shed 5 bases, and the junction held 13 bases outside the gene matches. CDR3 in DNA: TGCGCCAGCAGACTCCTTACTCCGGGACAGGGGAACAATGAGCAGTTCTTC. Translating it yields CASRLLTPGQGNNEQFF.

The chain couples TRBV7-3 to TRBJ2-1; the match to TRBD2 covers 12 bases. V was pared by 4 bases and J by 8 bases, with 6 bases of the junction left unmatched. Germline V gene sequence: CDR1 SGHTA, CDR2 FQGTGA. This CDR3 has 15 amino acids. CDR3 protein: CASSSASGGVDEQFF. As DNA, the CDR3 is TGTGCCAGCAGCTCCGCTAGCGGGGGGGTCGATGAGCAGTTCTTC.

The table lists this clone with a few counts. The chain is built from TRBV7-9 and TRBJ2-5; D possibly corresponds to TRBD2 (6 bases). The V gene's germline CDR1 is SEHNR and CDR2 FQNEAQ (reference sequence). The CDR3 sequence is 14 residues long. V was pared by 4 bases and J by 5 bases, with 14 bases between. For the CDR3, the DNA is TGTGCCAGCAGCTCCGGGGGTGGGCGCGAGACCCAGTACTTC. Translating it yields CASSSGGGRETQYF. Drawing the rest from reference TRBV7-9 and TRBJ2-5, the complete variable domain is DTGVSQNPRHKITKRGQNVTFRCDPISEHNRLYWYRQTLGQGPEFLTYFQNEAQLEKSRLLSDRFSAERPKGSFSTLEIQRTEQGDSAMYLCASSSGGGRETQYFGPGTRLLVL.

The genes are TRBV10-3 and TRBJ1-2; the D is unclear. Germline values: CDR1 ENHRY, CDR2 SYGVKD. This CDR3 contains 14 residues. The V end was cut by 3 bases, the J end by 5 bases, with 13 bases between. CDR3 coding DNA: TGTGCCATCAGTGACCGCGCAACCCATTATGGCTACACCTTC. Its protein product is CAISDRATHYGYTF.

This chain links TRBV4-1 with TRBJ2-3; D unclear. The germline V gene encodes CDR1 MGHRA and CDR2 YSYEKL. V lost 7 bases to trimming and J lost 3 bases, with 14 bases between them. CDR3 size: 14 residues. DNA for the CDR3: TGCGCCAGCAATTTCGGCTACACGACAGATACGCAGTATTTT. Translating it yields CASNFGYTTDTQYF.

This chain uses TRBV28 with TRBJ1-2; tentatively, D is TRBD1 (5 bases). Per germline, CDR1 MDHEN and CDR2 SYDVKM. The V and J ends lost 0 bases and 8 bases respectively, with 13 bases between them. This CDR3 has 14 residues. CDR3 nucleotides: TGTGCCAGCAGTTTATGGGACACTAATCTGGGCTACACCTTC. Translation gives CASSLWDTNLGYTF.

The CDR3 loop is CASSQGLGNEQYF. DNA for the CDR3: TGTGCCAGCAGCCAAGGCCTAGGGAACGAGCAGTACTTC. The chain employs TRBV4-2 and TRBJ2-7, with D unresolved. Trimming cost V 1 base and J 5 bases, with 9 bases left between them. Germline-derived CDR1 and CDR2 are LGHNA and YNFKEQ. This CDR3 spans 13 amino acids.

This clone occurred once. The chain links TRBV28 to TRBJ2-1; 8 nucleotides align to TRBD1. The CDR3 runs to 12 residues. Per the germline V gene, CDR1 is MDHEN and CDR2 is SYDVKM. This CDR3 reads CVSAGGHHEQFF. The CDR3 bases are TGTGTTTCGGCAGGGGGCCACCATGAGCAGTTCTTC.

The genes are TRBV5-6 and TRBJ2-1; D gene uncertain. V lost 4 bases, J lost 9 bases, and 17 bases lay in between. Germline assignment: CDR1 SGHDT and CDR2 YYEEEE. This CDR3 has 14 residues. The CDR3: CASSNPIRPLEQFF. Here the CDR3 DNA reads TGTGCCAGCAGCAACCCCATCCGACCTCTTGAGCAGTTCTTC. Using reference TRBV5-6 and TRBJ2-1 for the parts outside the CDR3, the full variable domain is DAGVTQSPTHLIKTRGQQVTLRCSPKSGHDTVSWYQQALGQGPQFIFQYYEEEERQRGNFPDRFSGHQFPNYSSELNVNALLLGDSALYLCASSNPIRPLEQFFGPGTRLTVL.